The present TCR beta chain was sequenced within a study of CD8 T cells in Susac syndrome. Findings and limits, study-wide: Acknowledgment was made by the study that its TCR sequencing and HLA analysis involved a relatively small number of individuals.

From blood CD8+ and CD4+ T cells, TCR beta sequences were generated. TEMRA cells were FACS-enriched, while CD8+ and CD4+ T cells were negatively isolated. Turning to this clonotype: The antigen is undetermined.

The CDR3 spans 13 residues. The germline V and J ends were trimmed by 4 bases and 4 bases, with 8 bases remaining between them. Germline V gives CDR1 SGHNT, CDR2 YYREEE (reference sequence). Random hexamers served to reverse transcribe about 0.45 to 1 ug RNA. Coverage of TCR beta CDR3 amplification by immunoSEQ multiplex PCR extended to 54 Vbeta and 13 Jbeta. TCRdb re-called the immunoSEQ multiplex PCR reads with MiXCR, one entry per CDR3 protein. The table lists some 190,000 distinct CDR3 sequences, roughly 92% of them singletons. Sequenced input: CD4+ T cells from PBMCs. This receptor was obtained from a human donor in good health. The V call is TRBV5-4, the J call TRBJ2-2; D is unresolved. CDR3 bases: TGTGCCAGCAGCCCGTATGGCACCGGGGAGCTGTTTTTT. Translating it yields CASSPYGTGELFF.